The following is a T cell receptor (beta chain) sequence with its context. This entry belongs to a study of T cells expressing NK-cell markers. Reanalyzing the 5' RACE reads, TCRdb keeps one entry per CDR3 protein, without DNA. The sample totals some 150,000 distinct CDR3 sequences. This TCR was recovered from a man aged 18 to 35 in good health. The sequencing sample was made of blood T cells: a sorted CD56 or NKG2C T cell subset, CD4+ or CD8+ T cells, or bulk PBMC T cells (not recorded which).

This CDR3 is CASSPTNGDTGGEQFF. The chain links TRBV11-3 to TRBJ2-1; the D call from TCRdb, TRBD1, cannot be confirmed without DNA. The germline V gene encodes CDR1 SGHNT and CDR2 YENEEA. The CDR3 covers 16 residues.